One and the same sample provided the 17 T cell receptor beta chains below, sequenced in a study of blood T cells in healthy people across ages. Alongside a J-beta primer mix, a sample-barcoded 5' primer served in a second PCR lasting roughly 7 to 11 cycles. TCRdb processed the 5' RACE reads anew with MiXCR; each CDR3 protein has one entry. The sample yields 730,000 or so distinct CDR3 sequences, roughly 43% seen once. The sequenced sample was blood. These receptors were taken from a woman aged 60-75 years in good health.

The J gene is TRBJ1-4, the V gene TRBV6-6, with unresolved D. Trimming removed 5 bases from V and 8 bases from J, with 9 bases in between. The CDR3 sequence is 12 residues long. The germline gives CDR1 MNHNY, CDR2 SVGAGI (reference sequence). In nucleotides, the CDR3 is TGTGCCAGCAGTAACCCCGAGGAAAAACTGTTTTTT. Translated: CASSNPEEKLFF.

The V and J genes are TRBV11-1 and TRBJ1-6; D uncertain. The germline V gene encodes CDR1 SGHAT and CDR2 FQDESV (reference sequence). The V gene lost 5 bases and the J gene lost 5 bases, with 13 bases spanning the gap. The CDR3 has 15 amino acids. The CDR3 here is CASSRRGKDNSPLHF. CDR3 DNA sequence: TGTGCCAGCAGCCGCCGGGGAAAGGATAATTCACCCCTCCACTTT.

The chain recombines TRBV7-2 with TRBJ2-4, with D unresolved. With the DNA end fitting TRBJ2-5 better, the J assignment may be wrong. The CDR3 extends over 12 amino acids. The germline gives CDR1 SGHTA, CDR2 FQGNSA. The CDR3 loop is CASSLVSGTQYF. For the CDR3, the DNA is TGTGCCAGCAGCTTAGTGTCAGGGACCCAGTACTTC.

A word on this clonotype: This sequence may be a read error, since a much larger clone differs from it by one base. The V gene is TRBV7-9, the J gene TRBJ2-5; D gene ambiguous. The length of the CDR3 is 12 residues. The V end lost 4 bases, the J end lost 0 bases, and 3 bases lay between the germline ends. Germline CDR1 is SEHNR and CDR2 is FQNEAQ (reference sequence). As DNA, the CDR3 is TGTGCCAGCAGCTGGGACCAAGAGACCCAGTACTTC. Amino acid sequence: CASSWDQETQYF.

As for this clonotype: One end of the junction varies from germline; a read error may be responsible. This rearrangement joins TRBV5-1 to TRBJ2-5; weak D call: TRBD2 (5 bases). The CDR3 covers 14 residues. Germline-derived CDR1 and CDR2 are SGHRS and YFSETQ. The CDR3 nucleotides are TGCACCAGCAGCGAAGCGGTTGTCAGAGAGACCCAGTACTTC. Protein sequence: CTSSEAVVRETQYF.

The chain recombines TRBV29-1 with TRBJ1-4; D is ambiguous. The germline gives CDR1 SQVTM, CDR2 ANQGSEA. V lost 1 base, J lost 15 bases, and 12 bases lay in between. The CDR3 loop spans 11 amino acids. Here the CDR3 reads CSVEVRPWLFF. The CDR3 DNA reads as TGCAGCGTTGAAGTTCGGCCGTGGTTGTTTTTT.

The V gene is TRBV15, the J gene TRBJ2-7; D remains unclear. CDR3 length: 12 amino acids. V lost 0 bases, J lost 6 bases, and 6 bases lay in between. Germline V gene data show CDR1 as LNHNV and CDR2 as YYDKDF (reference sequence). CDR3 bases: TGTGCCACCAGCAGAGAAGTAGGCGAGCAGTACTTC. Amino acids: CATSREVGEQYF.

In the case of this clonotype: One end of the junction varies from germline; a read error may be responsible. The chain couples TRBV7-7 to TRBJ2-1; 14 nucleotides agree with TRBD2. The end of the DNA aligns better with TRBJ2-7, so the J call may be wrong. Germline V gene data show CDR1 as SSHAT and CDR2 as FNYEAQ (reference sequence). The CDR3 consists of 17 residues. DNA for the CDR3: TGTGCTAGCAGCGGGACTAGCGGGAGTTCATCCTACAATGAGCAGTACTTC. This gives the protein CASSGTSGSSSYNEQYF.

This clonotype has more than one count but fewer than ten. The chain links TRBV20-1 to TRBJ2-1; no firm D call. The CDR3 totals 11 residues. CDR1 and CDR2 (germline): DFQATT, SNEGSKA (reference sequence). Between the trimmed V and J ends, which lost 2 bases and 4 bases, there was a span of 3 bases. CDR3 residues: CSARSYNEQFF. CDR3 DNA sequence: TGCAGTGCTAGATCTTACAATGAGCAGTTCTTC.

The chain links TRBV3-1 to TRBJ2-3, with a possible D match to TRBD2 (6 bases). The germline gives CDR1 LGHDT, CDR2 YNNKEL (reference sequence). V lost 6 bases and J 3 bases, leaving 10 bases between the germline ends. The CDR3 has 13 amino acids. The CDR3 bases are TGTGCCAGCAGGGGACTTACTACAGATACGCAGTATTTT. Protein: CASRGLTTDTQYF.

Turning to this clonotype: A much larger clone sits a single nucleotide away, making a read error possible. The V and J genes are TRBV3-1 and TRBJ2-7, with D possibly being TRBD1 (5 bases). Trimming took 4 bases from V and 0 from J, leaving 16 bases between them. The germline V gene has CDR1 LGHDT and CDR2 YNNKEL (reference sequence). The CDR3 has 16 amino acids. The chain's CDR3 is CASSPRTGGSSYEQYF. CDR3 nucleotide sequence: TGTGCCAGCAGCCCTAGAACAGGCGGAAGCTCCTACGAGCAGTACTTC.

V gene TRBV7-3 combines with J gene TRBJ2-1; D perhaps matches TRBD2 (5 bases). This CDR3 is built from 13 residues. The germline CDR1 and CDR2 sequences are SGHTA and FQGTGA. Between the trimmed V and J ends, which lost 5 bases and 6 bases, there was a span of 11 bases. CDR3 region: CASSAGPSNEQFF. CDR3 sequence (DNA): TGTGCCAGCAGCGCGGGCCCTTCCAATGAGCAGTTCTTC.

The chain joins TRBV2 to TRBJ2-5; TRBD2 matches 7 bases. Trimming removed 7 bases from V and 4 bases from J; junction bases left unmatched: 6. The CDR3 sequence is 13 residues long. Germline loops: CDR1 SNHLY, CDR2 FYNNEI. CDR3 coding DNA: TGTGCCAGCAATCGGGGGGTCGGAGAGACCCAGTACTTC. Amino acids: CASNRGVGETQYF.

This clonotype showed up just a few times. The chain couples TRBV4-3 to TRBJ1-2; D not certain. The CDR3 runs to 16 residues. Germline V gives CDR1 LGHNA, CDR2 YSLEER. Trimming removed 0 bases from V and 7 bases from J, with 18 bases in between. In DNA, the CDR3 is TGCGCCAGCAGCCAAGATGGTACCCCAATGGGAGGTGGCTACACCTTC. It is translated as CASSQDGTPMGGGYTF.

This clonotype has just a few counts. The chain is built from TRBV20-1 and TRBJ2-1, with no clear D. Trimming stripped 6 bases from V and 9 bases from J, with 9 bases between. CDR3 length equals 10 residues. Germline V lookup: CDR1 DFQATT, CDR2 SNEGSKA (reference sequence). CDR3 DNA: TGCAGTGCACAACGATGTGAGCAGTTCTTC. It encodes CSAQRCEQFF.

On this clonotype: One junction end disagrees with the germline gene, perhaps due to a read error. V usage is TRBV20-1 and J usage is TRBJ1-1; 9 bases align to TRBD1. CDR1 DFQATT and CDR2 SNEGSKA come from the germline V gene (reference sequence). The CDR3 loop spans 14 amino acids. CDR3 sequence (DNA): TGCGGTGCTAGAGCCCCGGGACAGGGCTATGAAGCTTTCTTT. Translation: CGARAPGQGYEAFF.

On this clonotype itself: An end of the junction does not agree with germline; a read error may underlie this. The chain recombines TRBV12-3 or TRBV12-4 with TRBJ1-4; D perhaps matches TRBD1 (5 bases). The CDR3 runs 15 residues. The DNA for the CDR3 is TGTGCCAGCAGATTAGCTCAGGGAAGGAATGAAAAACTGTTTTTT. It yields the protein CASRLAQGRNEKLFF.